The clone carrying this T cell receptor (beta chain) is a singleton in its sample. This entry is derived from a study of T cell changes during pregnancy in multiple sclerosis. Assay used: immunoSEQ multiplex PCR; TCRdb lists only in-frame clones, some missing. The sample consists of more than 60,000 clones, more than 85% of them appearing once. The V gene's germline CDR1 is LNHDA and CDR2 SQIVND (reference sequence). The CDR3 extends over 11 amino acids. V lost 4 bases, J lost 9 bases, and 8 bases lay in between. The clonotype originates from a female donor with multiple sclerosis, enrolled in a pregnancy study. This chain uses TRBV19 with TRBJ2-3, with D uncertain. The specimen was peripheral blood, collected in the second trimester of pregnancy. The CDR3 region is CASSSDGTQYF. CDR3 in DNA: TGTGCCAGTAGTAGTGACGGGACGCAGTATTTT.